The 18 T cell receptor beta chains below come from one sample, sequenced in a study of CD8 T cells in ankylosing spondylitis. TCRdb recomputed calls from the 5' RACE reads with MiXCR, one row per CDR3 protein. The sample includes 200,000 to 300,000 distinct CDR3 sequences, approximately 10% of them seen just once. Sequenced material: blood, either unsorted or a sorted T cell fraction (not recorded which). All receptors come from a male donor with ankylosing spondylitis or in good health (not recorded which).

This clonotype has ten or more counts. The gene calls are TRBV30 and TRBJ2-1, with 8 bases identical to TRBD2. The CDR3 runs to 15 residues. V was clipped by 0 bases and J by 9 bases; unmatched bases: 10. Germline V gene data show CDR1 as GTSNPN and CDR2 as SVGIG (reference sequence). This chain's CDR3 is CAWSVRSGSIGEQFF. CDR3 coding DNA: TGTGCCTGGAGTGTACGGAGCGGGAGTATCGGTGAGCAGTTCTTC.

This clonotype was picked up many times. The chain has TRBV25-1 and TRBJ2-6; TRBD1 matches 7 bases. Germline values: CDR1 MGHDK, CDR2 SYGVNS. The CDR3 consists of 15 residues. V dropped 5 bases and J dropped 2; count of bases not matched to a gene: 3. The CDR3 loop is CASSQQGTGANVLTF. CDR3 DNA: TGTGCCAGCAGTCAACAGGGGACTGGGGCCAACGTCCTGACTTTC. The whole variable domain, remainder taken from reference TRBV25-1 and TRBJ2-6, is EADIYQTPRYLVIGTGKKITLECSQTMGHDKMYWYQQDPGMELHLIHYSYGVNSTEKGDLSSESTVSRIRTEHFPLTLESARPSHTSQYLCASSQQGTGANVLTFGAGSRLTVL.

Ten or more counts support this clonotype. The chain couples TRBV7-8 to TRBJ2-2; no clear D. Deletions cut 2 bases from V and 3 bases from J, with 13 bases between. Germline CDR1 SGHVS, CDR2 FQNEAQ. This CDR3 comprises 16 residues. CDR3 sequence reads: CASSLLGYHDTGELFF. For the CDR3, the DNA is TGTGCCAGCAGCTTACTAGGCTATCACGACACCGGGGAGCTGTTTTTT.

At least ten counts were recorded for this clonotype. This chain joins TRBV12-3 or TRBV12-4 and TRBJ1-3; D not certain. Trimming removed 0 bases at V and 2 bases at J, with 5 bases between. This CDR3 comprises 14 residues. Here the CDR3 DNA reads TGTGCCAGCAGTTTAGCGCGGACTGGAAACACCATATATTTT. It specifies CASSLARTGNTIYF.

This clonotype was recorded many times. This chain uses TRBV5-1 with TRBJ2-1; TRBD2 aligns across 8 bases. V gave up 0 bases and J gave up 4 bases; unmatched junction bases: 3. In germline, CDR1 is SGHRS, CDR2 YFSETQ. This CDR3 region has 15 residues. CDR3 amino acids: CASSLVGGDYNEQFF. In nucleotides, the CDR3 is TGCGCCAGCAGCTTGGTCGGGGGGGATTACAATGAGCAGTTCTTC.

This clonotype has a count of ten or more. V gene TRBV15 combines with J gene TRBJ1-4; D is uncertain. Germline CDR1 reads LNHNV; CDR2 reads YYDKDF (reference sequence). This CDR3 spans 15 amino acids. The V and J ends lost 0 bases and 8 bases respectively, with 13 bases between them. CDR3 nucleotide sequence: TGTGCCACCAGCAGAGAAACAGCGAACGGGGAAAAACTGTTTTTT. The encoded protein is CATSRETANGEKLFF.

This clonotype showed up many times. V is TRBV12-5 and J is TRBJ2-1, with TRBD2 matching 9 bases. CDR1 LGHNT and CDR2 FRNRAP come from the germline V gene. V gave up 0 bases and J gave up 7 bases; unmatched junction bases: 10. The CDR3 is made up of 17 amino acids. This CDR3 is CASGLVGEGLAFNEQFF. The CDR3 nucleotides read TGTGCTAGTGGTTTGGTAGGGGAAGGACTAGCGTTTAATGAGCAGTTCTTC.

Turning to this clonotype: One end of the junction fails to match germline, which may point to a read error. CDR3 protein: CTSSEGTSGYNEQFF. CDR3 sequence (DNA): TGCACCAGCAGTGAGGGGACTAGCGGTTACAATGAGCAGTTCTTC. The chain carries TRBV5-1 and TRBJ2-1, with TRBD2 matching 11 bases. The V gene's germline CDR1 is SGHRS and CDR2 YFSETQ. This CDR3 is 15 amino acids long.

This clonotype has at least ten counts. The chain is built from TRBV3-1 and TRBJ2-1; D gene unclear. Germline V CDR1 and CDR2: LGHDT, YNNKEL (reference sequence). The V end was cut by 2 bases, the J end by 6 bases, with 11 bases between. The CDR3 is made up of 14 amino acids. CDR3 amino acids: CASSQRTSGNEQFF. The CDR3 DNA reads TGTGCCAGCAGCCAAAGGACGTCGGGCAATGAGCAGTTCTTC.

This clonotype was recorded at least ten times. The CDR3 end shows no conserved phenylalanine or tryptophan, and so a read error is likely. No DNA is shown, since the ends of the CDR3 on it are uncertain; the CDR3 is the one TCRdb lists. This chain links TRBV21-1 with TRBJ2-3; TRBD2 is taken as the D call from the table, unchecked against the DNA. TRBV21-1 is recorded as a pseudogene. The CDR3 comprises 9 residues, both ends counted. This chain's CDR3 is CASSGSGFL.

This clonotype has at least ten counts. The chain has TRBV20-1 and TRBJ2-1; no reliable D call. The CDR3 runs to 15 residues. Germline CDR1 DFQATT, CDR2 SNEGSKA (reference sequence). V lost 2 bases to trimming and J lost 2 bases, with 13 bases between them. CDR3 in amino acids: CSARSATPTYNEQFF. The CDR3 DNA reads as TGCAGTGCTAGATCTGCGACACCAACCTACAATGAGCAGTTCTTC.

This clonotype showed up many times. The gene calls are TRBV12-3 or TRBV12-4 and TRBJ1-1; D not resolved. Trimming removed 5 bases at V and 7 bases at J, with 14 bases between. The CDR3 is made up of 13 amino acids. For the CDR3, the DNA is TGTGCCAGCAGTACCCTGACGGAGGGTGAAGCTTTCTTT. It codes for CASSTLTEGEAFF.

As regards this clonotype: A much more abundant neighbour one base away suggests this may be a read error. V usage is TRBV20-1 and J usage is TRBJ2-3; D is ambiguous. CDR1 and CDR2 from the germline V gene are DFQATT and SNEGSKA (reference sequence). The CDR3 is 12 amino acids. Trimming took off 6 bases at V and 5 bases at J, with 12 bases between the two ends. CDR3 in DNA: TGCAGTGCACTGGGGTCTGGAGATACGCAGTATTTT. Residues: CSALGSGDTQYF.

This clonotype was picked up a small number of times. The genes are TRBV19 and TRBJ2-1, with 11 bases fitting TRBD1. CDR3 length: 13 residues. CDR1 is LNHDA, CDR2 SQIVND, per germline (reference sequence). The ends lost 10 bases at V and 9 bases at J; junction bases unmatched: 8. In DNA form, the CDR3 reads TGTGCCATTTCCCGGGACAGGGGGGCTGAGCAGTTCTTC. Its protein product is CAISRDRGAEQFF.

This clonotype was seen only once. The chain carries TRBV10-1 and TRBJ1-2, with TRBD1 matching over 7 bases. Germline-derived CDR1 and CDR2 are WNHNN and SYGVQD (reference sequence). The CDR3 sequence is 13 residues long. V gave up 6 bases and J gave up 1 base; unmatched junction bases: 2. This CDR3 is CASSQGVNYGYTF. Written as DNA, the CDR3 is TGCGCCAGCAGCCAGGGGGTTAACTATGGCTACACCTTC.

The chain recombines TRBV4-2 with TRBJ1-1; no clear D gene. The CDR3 extends over 14 amino acids. CDR1 LGHNA and CDR2 YNFKEQ come from the germline V gene. Trimming took 2 bases from V and 7 from J, leaving 14 bases between them. The CDR3 nucleotides read TGTGCCAGCAGCCAATTTCATAGGGCAGATGAAGCTTTCTTT. Its translation is CASSQFHRADEAFF.

This clonotype was counted between two and nine times. This chain joins TRBV4-1 and TRBJ2-3; D perhaps matches TRBD2 (6 bases). The germline V gene encodes CDR1 MGHRA and CDR2 YSYEKL. The CDR3 is 14 amino acids. V lost 4 bases, J lost 4 bases, and 12 bases lay in between. DNA for the CDR3: TGCGCCAGCAGCCGGGAGGTTGTGGCAGATACGCAGTATTTT. Amino acids: CASSREVVADTQYF.

The V and J genes are TRBV5-4 and TRBJ1-1, with D unclear. In germline, CDR1 is SGHNT, CDR2 YYREEE (reference sequence). V was trimmed by 2 bases and J by 10 bases, leaving 12 bases between them. This CDR3 has 12 amino acids. The CDR3, as DNA: TGTGCCAGCAGCTTAATGGGGAGTGTAGCTTTCTTT. Translation: CASSLMGSVAFF.